This T cell receptor (beta chain) was profiled in a study of long-term antiretroviral therapy in people with HIV. With 5 bases clipped from V and 5 bases from J, the junction kept 3 bases outside the gene matches. CDR1 and CDR2 from the germline V gene are KGHSH and LQKENI. The CDR3 runs to 13 residues. DNA was extracted from approximately 0.95-9.8 million thawed cryopreserved PBMC. Sequencing relied on immunoSEQ assay v3.0, run at survey level. Libraries were prepared by immunoSEQ multiplex PCR; TCRdb keeps only in-frame clonotypes and omits some of them. Among about 11,000 clones, about 80% were seen once, and the ten largest hold around a fifth. General study findings and limits: Subsequent to ART, diversity was augmented yet persisted below that of transplant donor controls.

On this clone: What it binds is unknown.

The V call is TRBV18, the J call TRBJ1-1; TRBD1 matches at 9 bases. This clonotype originated in a man aged 25 to 40 with HIV. Material: unsorted PBMCs, obtained at the start of antiretroviral therapy, before treatment. In DNA form, the CDR3 reads TGTGCCAGCTCAAGGGACAGGGAAACTGAAGCTTTCTTT. This encodes CASSRDRETEAFF. Looking up the rest from reference TRBV18 and TRBJ1-1 gives the full variable domain: NAGVMQNPRHLVRRRGQEARLRCSPMKGHSHVYWYRQLPEEGLKFMVYLQKENIIDESGMPKERFSAEFPKEGPSILRIQQVVRGDSAAYFCASSRDRETEAFFGQGTRLTVV.